The following is a T cell receptor beta chain sequence with its context. The data originate from a study of CD8 T cells in Susac syndrome. This CDR3 spans 14 amino acids. Trimming removed 5 bases from V and 0 bases from J; junction bases left unmatched: 3. CDR1 is SQVTM and CDR2 is ANQGSEA in the germline V gene. RNA was extracted with the RNeasy kit, and a quantity of roughly 0.45 to 1 ug was reverse transcribed using random hexamers. MiXCR, run by TCRdb on the immunoSEQ multiplex PCR reads, gives a single entry per CDR3 protein. This repertoire shows 100,000 to 150,000 distinct CDR3 sequences, 96% found once; its top ten account for approximately 0.15%. TCR beta sequencing was performed on blood CD8+ and CD4+ T cells. CD8+ and CD4+ T cells were negatively isolated; TEMRA cells were FACS-enriched.

The specimen was CD4+ T cells from PBMCs. The chain combines TRBV29-1 with TRBJ2-2; the match to TRBD1 covers 7 bases. The sequence was obtained from a human donor with Susac syndrome. The CDR3 region is CSVRDRANTGELFF. In nucleotides, the CDR3 is TGCAGCGTTCGAGACAGGGCGAACACCGGGGAGCTGTTTTTT.